The 4 T cell receptor beta chains below all came from one sample that was sequenced in a study of cytomegalovirus exposure and HLA in healthy donors. The PCR had 60 Vbeta and 13 Jbeta primers. TCRdb's table, derived via immunoSEQ multiplex PCR, lists solely in-frame clones and lacks some. The sample has some 210,000 clones, roughly four fifths seen once. The specimen sequenced was PBMCs. These receptors were taken from a woman aged 45-65 years in good health and CMV-seropositive.

This chain uses TRBV18 with TRBJ2-3, with TRBD2 matching over 8 bases. Trimming removed 3 bases from V and 1 base from J; junction bases left unmatched: 12. CDR3 size: 18 residues. From germline, CDR1 is KGHSH and CDR2 LQKENI. The CDR3 is CASSPGGGRLTGTDTQYF. CDR3 DNA: TGTGCCAGCTCACCCGGGGGGGGGAGACTGACGGGCACAGATACGCAGTATTTT.

The gene calls are TRBV7-9 and TRBJ2-6; 7 bases are a match to TRBD1. Trimming removed 8 bases from V and 3 bases from J; junction bases left unmatched: 16. The CDR3 totals 18 residues. CDR1 and CDR2 from the germline V gene are SEHNR and FQNEAQ (reference sequence). CDR3 region: CASGPTGPWGNGANVLTF. CDR3 bases: TGTGCCAGCGGACCGACAGGGCCCTGGGGGAATGGGGCCAACGTCCTGACTTTC.

The chain has TRBV19 and TRBJ1-1; D is undetermined. Trimming shortened V by 3 bases and J by 1 base, and 6 bases separated the two germline ends. Germline V lookup: CDR1 LNHDA, CDR2 SQIVND (reference sequence). CDR3 length: 13 residues. CDR3 loop: CASSINRNTEAFF. The CDR3, as DNA: TGTGCCAGTAGTATTAACAGGAACACTGAAGCTTTCTTT.

The chain is built from TRBV7-2 and TRBJ1-1; D uncertain. Per germline, CDR1 SGHTA and CDR2 FQGNSA. V shed 3 bases and J shed 4 bases, with 15 bases lying between them. The CDR3 consists of 15 residues. The CDR3 bases are TGTGCCAGCAGCTTGAGCGCCCGGGATGGCACTGAAGCTTTCTTT. Translation: CASSLSARDGTEAFF.